Listed below are T cell receptor beta chains from one sample, sequenced in a study of OX40 agonist ivuxolimab in advanced cancers. Sequencing used immunoSEQ multiplex PCR; TCRdb keeps in-frame clones, though not all of them. The data show just under 65,000 clones, 91% seen once. Here the sequenced sample was CD4+ or CD8+ T cells sorted from blood, taken in a trial of the OX40 agonist ivuxolimab. All receptors come from an adult with an advanced solid tumor such as melanoma, head and neck, liver or kidney cancer. The CDR3 runs from the conserved cysteine through the conserved F or W. Fields, in order: clone size, V gene, D gene, J gene, CDR3 protein, CDR3 DNA. D genes are given only for firm matches. Clone sizes are given selectively: once, few, many, or a class where the clone is expanded.

NA	TRBV9	NA	TRBJ1-3	CASSREVTYGENTIYF	TGTGCCAGCAGCAGAGAAGTAACATACGGGGAAAACACCATATATTTT
once	TRBV6-6	NA	TRBJ1-3	CASSYVRPGNTIYF	TGTGCCAGCAGTTACGTAAGACCTGGAAACACCATATATTTT
NA	TRBV5-1	TRBD1	TRBJ1-1	CASSWDSEAFF	TGCGCCAGCAGCTGGGACAGTGAAGCTTTCTTT
NA	TRBV6-5	NA	TRBJ1-3	CASSYSRGSGNTIYF	TGTGCCAGCAGTTACTCCAGGGGCTCTGGAAACACCATATATTTT
NA	TRBV5-1	TRBD2	TRBJ2-7	CASSSENSGREQYF	TGCGCCAGCAGCTCTGAAAACTCCGGGAGGGAGCAGTACTTC
once	TRBV10-1	TRBD1	TRBJ1-1	CASSGQANTEAFF	TGCGCCAGCAGCGGACAGGCCAACACTGAAGCTTTCTTT
NA	TRBV9	NA	TRBJ2-5	CASSVGLAETQYF	TGTGCCAGCAGCGTAGGATTAGCAGAGACCCAGTACTTC
once	TRBV20-1	NA	TRBJ2-5	CSASGETQYF	TGCAGTGCTAGTGGCGAGACCCAGTACTTC
NA	TRBV18	TRBD1	TRBJ1-4	CASSPPGQANEKLFF	TGTGCCAGCTCCCCTCCGGGACAGGCTAATGAAAAACTGTTTTTT
NA	TRBV19	NA	TRBJ2-7	CASSPTGEYEQYF	TGTGCCAGTAGTCCCACCGGGGAATACGAGCAGTACTTC
NA	TRBV1	NA	TRBJ2-2	CTSSQVRLRNTGELFF	TGCACCAGCAGCCAAGTCAGGTTGAGGAACACCGGGGAGCTGTTTTTT
once	TRBV28	NA	TRBJ2-3	CASSLVSPIGTDTQYF	TGTGCCAGCAGTTTAGTTTCCCCAATCGGGACAGATACGCAGTATTTT
few	TRBV30	NA	TRBJ1-5	CAWSASGDQPQHF	TGTGCCTGGAGTGCATCAGGGGATCAGCCCCAGCATTTT
NA	TRBV2	NA	TRBJ1-1	CASSEEHTEAFF	TGTGCCAGCAGTGAGGAACACACTGAAGCTTTCTTT
NA	TRBV5-5	NA	TRBJ1-3	CASSLGRAGNTIYF	TGTGCCAGCAGCTTAGGGAGGGCTGGAAACACCATATATTTT
NA	TRBV5-1	NA	TRBJ2-7	CASSLTGVYEQYF	TGCGCCAGCTCACTGACAGGCGTCTACGAGCAGTACTTC